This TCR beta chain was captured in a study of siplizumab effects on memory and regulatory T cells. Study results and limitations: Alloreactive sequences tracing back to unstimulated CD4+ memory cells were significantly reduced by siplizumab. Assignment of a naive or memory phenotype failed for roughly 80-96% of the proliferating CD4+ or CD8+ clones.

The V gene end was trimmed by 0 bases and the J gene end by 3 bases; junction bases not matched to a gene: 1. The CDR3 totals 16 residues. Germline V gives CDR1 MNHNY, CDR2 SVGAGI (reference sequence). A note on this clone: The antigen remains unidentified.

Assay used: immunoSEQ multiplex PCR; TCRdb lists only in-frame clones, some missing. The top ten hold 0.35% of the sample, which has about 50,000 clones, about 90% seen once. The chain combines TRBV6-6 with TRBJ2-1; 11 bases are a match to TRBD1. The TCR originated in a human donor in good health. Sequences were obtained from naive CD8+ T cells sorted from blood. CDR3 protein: CASSYSGTGGYNEQFF. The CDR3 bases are TGTGCCAGCAGTTACTCAGGGACAGGGGGCTACAATGAGCAGTTCTTC.